This T cell receptor beta chain appears in the sequencing data of a study of shared clonotypes between healthy human individuals. The study, taken as a whole, reports: The naive CD4 repertoires of several donors were compared, and approximately 5% of clonotypes were shared.

Sequencing was performed with immunoSEQ multiplex PCR; in TCRdb, only in-frame clones are kept and a portion is missing. Of hundreds of thousands of clones in the sample, about 95% were seen once. As to this clone: Its antigen remains unknown.

The CDR3 is made up of 11 amino acids. Per germline, CDR1 SQVTM and CDR2 ANQGSEA. Naive CD8 populations comprised CD45RO-negative cells positively selected for CCR7, excluding terminally differentiated effector memory CD45RA+ cells. The study drew its donors from healthy HIV-negative adults without recent acute infections or vaccinations. The TCR was taken from a woman in her twenties or thirties in good health. Sequencing was carried out using naive CD8+ T cells sorted from blood. The chain couples TRBV29-1 to TRBJ2-5; 7 bases match TRBD2. Judging by the DNA end, TRBJ2-7 fits better; the J call may be wrong. The CDR3 spells CSVWRGYEQYF. DNA for the CDR3: TGCAGCGTGTGGCGGGGGTACGAGCAGTACTTC.